Listed below are T cell receptor beta chains from one sample, sequenced in a study of OX40 agonist ivuxolimab in advanced cancers. Using immunoSEQ multiplex PCR, the repertoire was profiled, and TCRdb retains in-frame clones only, with some absent. Of tens of thousands of clones detected, approximately 84% appear once; the ten largest clones hold roughly 17%. This material consisted of CD4+ or CD8+ T cells sorted from blood, taken in a trial of the OX40 agonist ivuxolimab. The receptor source for this set is an adult with an advanced solid tumor such as melanoma, head and neck, liver or kidney cancer. CDR3s include the opening cysteine and the closing phenylalanine or tryptophan.

cdr3_aa	v_call	cdr3_length
CASSQDISGRGEQYF	TRBV4-1	15
CASSESAGELFF	TRBV10-1	12
CASNPNWGFSYEQYF	TRBV28	15
CASSLDRYRRTDTQYF	TRBV5-1	16
CASSPLAGEADTQYF	TRBV6-4	15
CASSARLVGDTQYF	TRBV14	14
CASSIRQVVNPSGANVLTF	TRBV19	19
CASSLGGGGQRFSPLHF	TRBV7-9	17
CASSRTRSSYEQYF	TRBV19	14
CSVQRGREAFF	TRBV29-1	11
CSVVIPSSGANVLTF	TRBV29-1	15
CASSPGTAGYEQYF	TRBV11-2	14
CASSGSDTGELFF	TRBV18	13
CSVETSSGSPRPSQETQYF	TRBV29-1	19
CASRRWADEAFF	TRBV6-1	12
CASSFGTSGFSYEQYF	TRBV13	16
CAISEREGGYTF	TRBV10-3	12
CASRSDASSYNSPLHF	TRBV2	16
CASSLAGRTNEKLFF	TRBV5-1	15
CASSPPPSIWQFF	TRBV11-2	13
CASSSSGNEQFF	TRBV10-2	12
CASSRRGGDTQYF	TRBV7-2	13
CASSPGLAVQETQYF	TRBV6-5	15
CAISGVGDNSYNEQFF	TRBV10-3	16
CASSPDRGYTF	TRBV7-9	11
CASSAAGYEQFF	TRBV6-1	12
CASSLDSWGSTDTQYF	TRBV7-6	16
CASSEGADLYNEQFF	TRBV6-1	15
CASSLSTVPYEQYF	TRBV27	14
CASRMGLAAGGEQYF	TRBV19	15
CASSLGLAGDRETQYF	TRBV28	16
CASSPRQAAYEQYF	TRBV5-1	14
CASSEGVVRGEQYF	TRBV6-1	14
CASSFSDYGYTF	TRBV5-4	12
CASSLADSEQFF	TRBV5-1	12
CAWTMGLAGARSCNEQFF	TRBV30	18
CASSLYDRGTYEQYF	TRBV18	15
CASLASKGHNEQFF	TRBV19	14
CASSLLGSGNTIYF	TRBV5-4	14
CASSYGRYNEQFF	TRBV6-5	13
CAIRAGVTTDTQYF	TRBV10-3	14
CASSLTAGANVLTF	TRBV5-1	14
CASKGQAKEKLFF	TRBV19	13
CASSFRGLTDTQYF	TRBV28	14
CASSLGAGEVSYEQYF	TRBV13	16
CASSEPLVSSGKTDNEQFF	TRBV2	19
CASSPYRESEAFF	TRBV6-5	13
CASSHGSLRETQYF	TRBV5-5	14
CASSLKSGTSGNEQFF	TRBV5-4	16
CASSLSAVAYEQYF	TRBV10-2	14
CASRGNNEKLFF	TRBV19	12
CASRSGQRAWNQPQHF	TRBV28	16
CAILTSGSTGELFF	TRBV2	14
CASSLDPQETQYF	TRBV5-1	13
CASSFRSGRPTYEQYF	TRBV7-2	16